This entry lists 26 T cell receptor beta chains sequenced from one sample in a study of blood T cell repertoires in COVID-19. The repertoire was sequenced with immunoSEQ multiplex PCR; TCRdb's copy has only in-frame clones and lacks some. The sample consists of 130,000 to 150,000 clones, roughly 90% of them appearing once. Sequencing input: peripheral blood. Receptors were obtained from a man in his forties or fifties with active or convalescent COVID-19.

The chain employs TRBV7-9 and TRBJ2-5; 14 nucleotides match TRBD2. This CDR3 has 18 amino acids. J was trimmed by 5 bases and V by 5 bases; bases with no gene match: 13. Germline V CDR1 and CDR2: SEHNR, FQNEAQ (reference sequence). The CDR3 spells CASSPGTSGSSSGETQYF. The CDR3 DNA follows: TGTGCCAGCAGCCCGGGGACTAGCGGGAGTAGCTCTGGGGAGACCCAGTACTTC.

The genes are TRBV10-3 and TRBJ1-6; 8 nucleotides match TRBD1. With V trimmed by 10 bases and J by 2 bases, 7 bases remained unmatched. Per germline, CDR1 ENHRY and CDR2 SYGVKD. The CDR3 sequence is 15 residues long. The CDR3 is CATQQGGPYNSPLHF. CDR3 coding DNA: TGTGCCACCCAACAGGGGGGACCCTATAATTCACCCCTCCACTTT.

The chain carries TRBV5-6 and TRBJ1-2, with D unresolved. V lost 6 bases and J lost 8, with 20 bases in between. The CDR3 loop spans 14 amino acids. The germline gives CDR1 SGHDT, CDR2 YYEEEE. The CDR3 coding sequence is TGTGCCAGCACCCCGGTGGGCGGGTTTGGCGGCTACACCTTC. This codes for CASTPVGGFGGYTF.

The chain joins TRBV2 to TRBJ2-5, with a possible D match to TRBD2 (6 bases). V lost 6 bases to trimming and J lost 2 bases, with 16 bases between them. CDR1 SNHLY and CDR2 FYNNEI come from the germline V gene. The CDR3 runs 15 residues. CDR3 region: CASRGMGLSQETQYF. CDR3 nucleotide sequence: TGTGCCAGCAGGGGGATGGGACTTAGTCAAGAGACCCAGTACTTC. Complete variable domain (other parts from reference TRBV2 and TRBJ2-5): EPEVTQTPSHQVTQMGQEVILRCVPISNHLYFYWYRQILGQKVEFLVSFYNNEISEKSEIFDDQFSVERPDGSNFTLKIRSTKLEDSAMYFCASRGMGLSQETQYFGPGTRLLVL.

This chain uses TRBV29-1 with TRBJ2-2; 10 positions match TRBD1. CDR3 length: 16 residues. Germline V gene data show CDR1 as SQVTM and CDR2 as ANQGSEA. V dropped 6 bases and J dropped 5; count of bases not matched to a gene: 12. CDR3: CSVQGQPGQGTGELFF. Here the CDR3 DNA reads TGCAGCGTGCAGGGCCAACCGGGACAGGGGACCGGGGAGCTGTTTTTT.

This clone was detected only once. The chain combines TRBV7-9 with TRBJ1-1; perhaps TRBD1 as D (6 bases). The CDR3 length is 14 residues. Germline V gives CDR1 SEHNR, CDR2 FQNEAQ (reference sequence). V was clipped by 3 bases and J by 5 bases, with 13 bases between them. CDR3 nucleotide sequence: TGTGCCAGCAGCTTTGGGACAAGGGGAACTGAAGCTTTCTTT. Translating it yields CASSFGTRGTEAFF.

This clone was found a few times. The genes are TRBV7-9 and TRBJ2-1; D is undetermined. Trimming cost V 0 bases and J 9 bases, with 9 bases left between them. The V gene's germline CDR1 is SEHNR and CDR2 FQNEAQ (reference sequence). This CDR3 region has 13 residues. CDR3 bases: TGTGCCAGCAGCTTAGCCTTAAGGAGTGAGCAGTTCTTC. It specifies CASSLALRSEQFF.

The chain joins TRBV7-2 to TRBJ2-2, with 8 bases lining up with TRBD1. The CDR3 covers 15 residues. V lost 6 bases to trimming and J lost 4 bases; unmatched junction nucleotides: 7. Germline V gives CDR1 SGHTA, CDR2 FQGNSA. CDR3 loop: CASRNTGGITGELFF. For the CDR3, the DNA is TGTGCCAGCAGAAACACAGGGGGAATCACCGGGGAGCTGTTTTTT.

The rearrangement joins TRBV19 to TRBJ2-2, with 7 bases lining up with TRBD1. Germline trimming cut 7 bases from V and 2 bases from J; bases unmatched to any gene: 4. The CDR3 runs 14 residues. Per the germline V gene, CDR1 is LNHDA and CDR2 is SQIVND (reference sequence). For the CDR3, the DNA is TGTGCCAGTAACAGGGGATTAAACACCGGGGAGCTGTTTTTT. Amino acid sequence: CASNRGLNTGELFF.

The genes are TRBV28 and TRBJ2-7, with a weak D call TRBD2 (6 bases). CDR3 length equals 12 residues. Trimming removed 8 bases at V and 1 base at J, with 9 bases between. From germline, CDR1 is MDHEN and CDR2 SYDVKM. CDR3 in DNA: TGTGCCAGCGCAGGAGGGTCCTACGAGCAGTACTTC. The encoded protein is CASAGGSYEQYF.

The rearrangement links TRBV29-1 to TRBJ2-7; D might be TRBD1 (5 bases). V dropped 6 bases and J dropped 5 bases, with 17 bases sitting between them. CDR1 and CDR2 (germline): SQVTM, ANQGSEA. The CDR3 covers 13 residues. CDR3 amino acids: CSVANQGTHEQYF. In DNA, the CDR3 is TGCAGCGTCGCCAACCAGGGAACCCACGAGCAGTACTTC.

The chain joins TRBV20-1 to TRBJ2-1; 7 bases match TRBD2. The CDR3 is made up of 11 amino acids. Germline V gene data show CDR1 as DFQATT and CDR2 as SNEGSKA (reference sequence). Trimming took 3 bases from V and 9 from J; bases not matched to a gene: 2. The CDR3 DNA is TGCAGTGCTAGGGAGCGGGGTGAGCAGTTCTTC. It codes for CSARERGEQFF.

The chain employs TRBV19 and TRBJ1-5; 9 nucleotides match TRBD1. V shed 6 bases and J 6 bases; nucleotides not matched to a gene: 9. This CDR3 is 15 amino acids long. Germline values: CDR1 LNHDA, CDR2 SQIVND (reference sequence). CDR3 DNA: TGTGCCAGTAGCAAGGACAGGGGAAGGTTTCAGCCCCAGCATTTT. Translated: CASSKDRGRFQPQHF.

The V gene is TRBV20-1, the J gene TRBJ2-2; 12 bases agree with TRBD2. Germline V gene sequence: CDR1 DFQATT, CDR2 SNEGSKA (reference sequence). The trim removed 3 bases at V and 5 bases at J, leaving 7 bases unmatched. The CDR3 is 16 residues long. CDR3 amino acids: CSASPSGRASTGELFF. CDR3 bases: TGCAGTGCTAGTCCTAGCGGGAGGGCCAGTACCGGGGAGCTGTTTTTT.

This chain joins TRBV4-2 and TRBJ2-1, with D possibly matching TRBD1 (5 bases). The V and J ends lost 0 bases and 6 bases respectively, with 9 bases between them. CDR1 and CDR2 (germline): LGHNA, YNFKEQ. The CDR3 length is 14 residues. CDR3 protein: CASSQDGAINEQFF. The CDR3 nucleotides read TGTGCCAGCAGCCAAGATGGGGCTATCAATGAGCAGTTCTTC.

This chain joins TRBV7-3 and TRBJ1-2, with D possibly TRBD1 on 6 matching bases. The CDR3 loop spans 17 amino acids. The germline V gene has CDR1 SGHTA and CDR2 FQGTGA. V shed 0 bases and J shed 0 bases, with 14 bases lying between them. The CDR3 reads CASSLTSGGSANYGYTF. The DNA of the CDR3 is TGTGCCAGCAGCTTAACGAGTGGGGGCTCAGCTAACTATGGCTACACCTTC.

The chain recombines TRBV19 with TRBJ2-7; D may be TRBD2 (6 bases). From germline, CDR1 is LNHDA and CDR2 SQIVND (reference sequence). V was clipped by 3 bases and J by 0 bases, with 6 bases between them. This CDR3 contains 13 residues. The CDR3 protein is CASSMGLSYEQYF. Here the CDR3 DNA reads TGTGCCAGTAGTATGGGACTCTCCTACGAGCAGTACTTC.

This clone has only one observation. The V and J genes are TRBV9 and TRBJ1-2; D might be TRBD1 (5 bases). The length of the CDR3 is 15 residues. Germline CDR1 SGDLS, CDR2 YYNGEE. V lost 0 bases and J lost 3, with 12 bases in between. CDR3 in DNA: TGTGCCAGCAGCGTAGCTAACCAAGGGGACTATGGCTACACCTTC. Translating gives CASSVANQGDYGYTF. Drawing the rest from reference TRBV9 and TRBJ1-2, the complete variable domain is DSGVTQTPKHLITATGQRVTLRCSPRSGDLSVYWYQQSLDQGLQFLIQYYNGEERAKGNILERFSAQQFPDLHSELNLSSLELGDSALYFCASSVANQGDYGYTFGSGTRLTVV.

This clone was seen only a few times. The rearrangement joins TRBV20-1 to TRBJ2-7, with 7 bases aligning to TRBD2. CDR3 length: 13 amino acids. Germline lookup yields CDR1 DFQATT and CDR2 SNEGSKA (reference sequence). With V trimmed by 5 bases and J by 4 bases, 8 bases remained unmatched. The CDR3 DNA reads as TGCAGTGCTCGTGGGACTATTCATTACGAGCAGTACTTC. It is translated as CSARGTIHYEQYF.

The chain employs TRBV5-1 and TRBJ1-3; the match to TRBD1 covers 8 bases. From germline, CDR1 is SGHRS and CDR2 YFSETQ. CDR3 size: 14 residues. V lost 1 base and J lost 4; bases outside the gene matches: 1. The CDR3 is CASSLQGAGNTIYF. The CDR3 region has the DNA TGCGCCAGCAGCTTGCAGGGGGCGGGAAACACCATATATTTT.

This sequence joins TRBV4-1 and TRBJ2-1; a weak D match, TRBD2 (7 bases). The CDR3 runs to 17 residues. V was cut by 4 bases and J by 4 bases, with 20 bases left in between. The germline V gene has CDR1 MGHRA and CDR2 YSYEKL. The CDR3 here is CASSLEGGPRGYNEQFF. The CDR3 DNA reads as TGCGCCAGCAGCCTTGAGGGGGGGCCGCGGGGATACAATGAGCAGTTCTTC.

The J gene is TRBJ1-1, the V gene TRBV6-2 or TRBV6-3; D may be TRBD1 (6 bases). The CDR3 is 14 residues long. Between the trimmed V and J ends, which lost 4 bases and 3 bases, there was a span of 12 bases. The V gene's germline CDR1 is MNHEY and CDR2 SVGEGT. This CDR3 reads CASSWAGVYTEAFF. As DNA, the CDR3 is TGTGCCAGCAGTTGGGCAGGGGTATACACTGAAGCTTTCTTT.

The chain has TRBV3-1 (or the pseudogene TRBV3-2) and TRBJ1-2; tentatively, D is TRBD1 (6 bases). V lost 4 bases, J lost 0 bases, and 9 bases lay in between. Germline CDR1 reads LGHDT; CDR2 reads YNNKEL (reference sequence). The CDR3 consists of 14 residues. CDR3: CASSRGQTNYGYTF. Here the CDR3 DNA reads TGTGCCAGCAGCCGAGGACAGACTAACTATGGCTACACCTTC.

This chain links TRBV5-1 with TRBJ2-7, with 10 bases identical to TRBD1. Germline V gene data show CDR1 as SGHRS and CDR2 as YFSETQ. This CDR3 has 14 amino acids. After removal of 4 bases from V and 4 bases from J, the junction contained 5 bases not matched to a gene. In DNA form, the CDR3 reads TGCGCCAGCAGCGGGACAGGGGCCGGGTACGAGCAGTACTTC. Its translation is CASSGTGAGYEQYF.

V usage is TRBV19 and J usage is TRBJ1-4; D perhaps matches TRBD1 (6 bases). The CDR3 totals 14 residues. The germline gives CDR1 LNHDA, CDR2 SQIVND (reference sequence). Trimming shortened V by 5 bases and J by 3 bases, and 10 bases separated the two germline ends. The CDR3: CASSPSGANEKLFF. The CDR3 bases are TGTGCCAGTAGTCCCTCAGGGGCTAATGAAAAACTGTTTTTT.

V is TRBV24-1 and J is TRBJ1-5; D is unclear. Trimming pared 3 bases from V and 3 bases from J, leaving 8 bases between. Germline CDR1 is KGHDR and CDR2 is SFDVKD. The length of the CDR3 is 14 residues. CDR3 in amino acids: CATSDRQYNQPQHF. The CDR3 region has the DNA TGTGCCACCAGTGATCGACAATACAATCAGCCCCAGCATTTT.